The table lists the clone carrying this TCR beta chain with a few counts. This specimen comes from a study of blood T cell repertoires in COVID-19. Repertoires were generated with immunoSEQ multiplex PCR, while TCRdb's copy carries only in-frame clones and drops some. The sample lists tens of thousands of clones; 80% were seen once. The TCR sequence derives from a woman in her 70s with acute or convalescent COVID-19. Material for sequencing was peripheral blood.

The CDR3 loop reads CASSYLPVGGGAPGELFF. CDR3 DNA: TGTGCCAGCAGTTACCTCCCGGTTGGCGGGGGGGCCCCCGGGGAGCTGTTTTTT. V gene TRBV6-2 or TRBV6-3 combines with J gene TRBJ2-2, with 9 bases lining up with TRBD2. Germline loops: CDR1 MNHEY, CDR2 SVGEGT. There are 18 residues in the CDR3. V trimming: 2 bases; J trimming: 6 bases; junction bases outside the gene matches: 13.